This note documents a single T cell receptor (beta chain) sequence. The germline V gene has CDR1 LNHDA and CDR2 SQIVND (reference sequence). This CDR3 comprises 12 residues. V was shortened by 5 bases and J by 5 bases, with 8 bases between the two germline ends. This record comes from a study of blood T cell repertoires in COVID-19. About the research overall: COVID-19 samples collected from the United States, Italy and Spain covered acute and convalescent phases. T cells, B-cell-depleted T cells, or PBMCs supplied cDNA or gDNA.

As processed by the authors: How many nucleated cells were present was estimated from reference gene primer amplification. Sequencing used immunoSEQ multiplex PCR; TCRdb keeps in-frame clones, though not all of them. V and J calls and clone size are as listed in that table; D and trimming were resolved from the DNA. The sample includes about 220,000 clones, about four fifths of them seen just once. Exposed enrollees encountered a COVID-19 case at some point within 2 weeks before study entry. This clonotype was sampled from a woman aged 45-65 years who had been exposed to COVID-19. Sequenced: PBMCs or T cells enriched from blood (not recorded which). The V gene is TRBV19, the J gene TRBJ2-3, with D uncertain. CDR3 region: CASSLTGDTQYF. In DNA, the CDR3 is TGTGCCAGTAGTTTGACTGGAGATACGCAGTATTTT. The full variable domain, its missing parts supplied by reference TRBV19 and TRBJ2-3, is DGGITQSPKYLFRKEGQNVTLSCEQNLNHDAMYWYRQDPGQGLRLIYYSQIVNDFQKGDIAEGYSVSREKKESFPLTVTSAQKNPTAFYLCASSLTGDTQYFGPGTRLTVL.